The 23 T cell receptor beta chains below come from one sample, sequenced in a study of blood T cell repertoires in COVID-19. This table comes from immunoSEQ multiplex PCR, and its TCRdb copy is limited to in-frame clones, with some not included. The profile shows about 400,000 clones, about 89% of them singletons. Sequenced material: peripheral blood. The receptors shown here come from a man aged 40-55 years with acute or convalescent COVID-19.

V is TRBV19 and J is TRBJ1-3; TRBD1 might be the D (5 bases). V shed 5 bases and J shed 0 bases, with 11 bases lying between them. The CDR3 runs to 15 residues. CDR1 and CDR2 from the germline V gene are LNHDA and SQIVND (reference sequence). The CDR3 nucleotides read TGTGCCAGTAGTGCCTTACAGGCCTCTGGAAACACCATATATTTT. Encoded protein: CASSALQASGNTIYF.

The rearrangement links TRBV10-3 to TRBJ2-7; 7 bases are a match to TRBD1. With V trimmed by 6 bases and J by 4 bases, 12 bases remained unmatched. Germline lookup yields CDR1 ENHRY and CDR2 SYGVKD. The CDR3 has 15 amino acids. The CDR3 loop is CAISLTGDRPYEQYF. The CDR3 DNA is TGTGCCATCAGCCTAACAGGGGATCGACCTTACGAGCAGTACTTC.

The chain has TRBV24-1 and TRBJ2-7, with 12 bases identical to TRBD1. With 3 bases clipped from V and 5 bases from J, the junction kept 16 bases outside the gene matches. CDR1 KGHDR and CDR2 SFDVKD come from the germline V gene. This CDR3 is built from 19 residues. This chain's CDR3 is CATSDGGTGGLATPNEQYF. The DNA for the CDR3 is TGTGCCACCAGTGATGGCGGGACAGGGGGCCTCGCGACTCCGAACGAGCAGTACTTC.

As for this clone: Other DNA sequences of this sample code for an identical CDR3. The chain joins TRBV7-3 to TRBJ2-3, with TRBD2 matching 9 bases. The CDR3 has 15 residues. With 8 bases clipped from V and 1 base from J, the junction kept 7 bases outside the gene matches. The germline gives CDR1 SGHTA, CDR2 FQGTGA. CDR3 in amino acids: CASSPWTSGTDTQYF. The CDR3 DNA sequence: TGTGCCAGCTCTCCCTGGACTAGCGGCACAGATACGCAGTATTTT.

The J gene is TRBJ2-7, the V gene TRBV18, with TRBD1 identical over 8 bases. The germline V gene has CDR1 KGHSH and CDR2 LQKENI. The CDR3 is made up of 14 amino acids. V dropped 2 bases and J dropped 5; count of bases not matched to a gene: 5. In DNA, the CDR3 is TGTGCCAGCTCACCAATTGGGACAGGCGACGAGCAGTACTTC. It is translated as CASSPIGTGDEQYF.

The rearrangement links TRBV5-1 to TRBJ2-2, with 11 positions matching TRBD2. The V segment lost 7 bases and the J segment 2 bases; nucleotides outside the gene matches: 19. CDR3 length: 20 amino acids. The germline V gene encodes CDR1 SGHRS and CDR2 YFSETQ. The CDR3 DNA sequence: TGCGCCAGCCGCCCCCTGAATAGCGGGGGGGCCCTGAGAAACACCGGGGAGCTGTTTTTT. This codes for CASRPLNSGGALRNTGELFF.

This clone has just a few counts. J is TRBJ1-3 and V is TRBV7-8, with unresolved D. Germline CDR1 is SGHVS and CDR2 is FQNEAQ. The ends were cut back, 2 bases at V and 3 bases at J, with 5 bases in the middle. This CDR3 is built from 13 residues. The CDR3: CASSLNGGNTIYF. The CDR3 nucleotides read TGTGCCAGCAGCTTAAACGGTGGAAACACCATATATTTT.

The rearrangement links TRBV28 to TRBJ2-5; maybe TRBD1 (7 bases). Germline CDR1 reads MDHEN; CDR2 reads SYDVKM. The CDR3 consists of 16 residues. Trimming left V 6 bases short and J 5 bases short, with 22 bases between. The CDR3 is CASSRLQGSRGETQYF. For the CDR3, the DNA is TGTGCCAGCAGCCGCCTACAGGGGTCACGGGGGGAGACCCAGTACTTC.

J is TRBJ2-5 and V is TRBV24-1; 7 nucleotides line up with TRBD2. This CDR3 contains 16 residues. CDR1 is KGHDR, CDR2 SFDVKD, per germline. J was trimmed by 7 bases and V by 0 bases; bases with no gene match: 10. CDR3 nucleotide sequence: TGTGCCACCAGTGATTTGAGTGGGACTACAACGGGGACCCAGTACTTC. Encoded protein: CATSDLSGTTTGTQYF.

The V call is TRBV19, the J call TRBJ2-7; TRBD2 matches 9 bases. The CDR3 is made up of 15 amino acids. J lost 3 bases, V lost 1 base, and 4 bases had no gene match. Looked up from germline, CDR1 is LNHDA and CDR2 is SQIVND (reference sequence). The CDR3 here is CASSIGTSVHYEQYF. CDR3 bases: TGTGCCAGTAGTATAGGGACTAGCGTGCACTACGAGCAGTACTTC.

This clone was recorded only once. The chain links TRBV5-1 to TRBJ2-6; tentative D call: TRBD2 (6 bases). V lost 9 bases and J 1 base, leaving 17 bases between the germline ends. The germline V gene has CDR1 SGHRS and CDR2 YFSETQ. CDR3 length: 16 amino acids. CDR3 loop: CATHPGDNSGANVLTF. CDR3 sequence (DNA): TGCGCCACCCACCCGGGGGATAATTCTGGGGCCAACGTCCTGACTTTC. The whole variable domain, filled in from reference TRBV5-1 and TRBJ2-6, reads KAGVTQTPRYLIKTRGQQVTLSCSPISGHRSVSWYQQTPGQGLQFLFEYFSETQRNKGNFPGRFSGRQFSNSRSEMNVSTLELGDSALYLCATHPGDNSGANVLTFGAGSRLTVL.

The chain links TRBV5-6 to TRBJ2-2, with 10 bases lining up with TRBD1. This CDR3 is 17 amino acids long. Trimming at V came to 4 bases and at J to 9 bases, leaving 15 bases not matched to a gene. Germline-derived CDR1 and CDR2 are SGHDT and YYEEEE. The CDR3 spells CASSDEPTGTGAWELFF. For the CDR3, the DNA is TGTGCCAGCAGCGACGAACCAACCGGGACAGGGGCCTGGGAGCTGTTTTTT.

This sequence joins TRBV11-1 and TRBJ1-1, with a tentative D call TRBD1 (5 bases). This CDR3 comprises 14 residues. The V and J ends lost 4 bases and 5 bases respectively, with 14 bases between them. Germline assignment: CDR1 SGHAT and CDR2 FQDESV (reference sequence). Here the CDR3 DNA reads TGTGCCAGCAGCTACTGGGGGGGGGAGACTGAAGCTTTCTTT. Translation gives CASSYWGGETEAFF.

This clone was counted once. This chain connects TRBV6-2 or TRBV6-3 to TRBJ1-2, with TRBD1 matching 7 bases. Germline loops: CDR1 MNHEY, CDR2 SVGEGT. V shed 6 bases and J 6 bases; nucleotides not matched to a gene: 7. The CDR3 has 13 residues. The CDR3 bases are TGTGCCAGCAGCTTCGACAGGGTCGATGGCTACACCTTC. Its translation is CASSFDRVDGYTF.

This clone was detected once. V and J are TRBV27 and TRBJ2-7; 12 positions match TRBD1. This CDR3 contains 15 residues. With 5 bases clipped from V and 5 bases from J, the junction kept 7 bases outside the gene matches. The germline CDR1 and CDR2 sequences are MNHEY and SMNVEV (reference sequence). This chain's CDR3 is CASSMTRDRGHEQYF. Written as DNA, the CDR3 is TGTGCCAGCAGTATGACTCGGGACAGGGGGCACGAGCAGTACTTC.

This chain connects TRBV28 to TRBJ2-7, with D perhaps TRBD1 (5 bases). V lost 2 bases and J 3 bases, leaving 17 bases between the germline ends. The CDR3 is 16 residues long. In germline, CDR1 is MDHEN, CDR2 SYDVKM. CDR3 sequence reads: CASSLRQPLSGYEQYF. CDR3 in DNA: TGTGCCAGCAGTTTAAGACAGCCTCTGTCCGGCTACGAGCAGTACTTC. The full variable domain, with the rest looked up from reference TRBV28 and TRBJ2-7, is DVKVTQSSRYLVKRTGEKVFLECVQDMDHENMFWYRQDPGLGLRLIYFSYDVKMKEKGDIPEGYSVSREKKERFSLILESASTNQTSMYLCASSLRQPLSGYEQYFGPGTRLTVT.

This chain links TRBV7-9 with TRBJ1-4; D not certain. The CDR3 sequence is 14 residues long. V was trimmed by 5 bases and J by 0 bases, leaving 7 bases between them. The germline V gene encodes CDR1 SEHNR and CDR2 FQNEAQ (reference sequence). The CDR3 DNA is TGTGCCAGCAGCCCCGGTGCAACTAATGAAAAACTGTTTTTT. It encodes CASSPGATNEKLFF.

V and J are TRBV5-4 and TRBJ2-2, with TRBD2 identical over 9 bases. The V gene end was trimmed by 2 bases and the J gene end by 4 bases; junction bases not matched to a gene: 3. The CDR3 has 15 amino acids. The V gene's germline CDR1 is SGHNT and CDR2 YYREEE (reference sequence). The CDR3 bases are TGTGCCAGCAGCTTAGCGGGGGGTCTCACCGGGGAGCTGTTTTTT. It codes for CASSLAGGLTGELFF.

V gene TRBV9 combines with J gene TRBJ1-1; TRBD1 might be the D (5 bases). In germline, CDR1 is SGDLS, CDR2 YYNGEE. Trimming removed 0 bases from V and 4 bases from J, with 13 bases in between. This CDR3 comprises 15 residues. CDR3 coding DNA: TGTGCCAGCAGCGTAGCTGGGGGGTTGGGCACTGAAGCTTTCTTT. Protein: CASSVAGGLGTEAFF.

The chain joins TRBV2 to TRBJ1-2; TRBD1 might be the D (5 bases). V was pared by 4 bases and J by 8 bases, with 14 bases between. The germline CDR1 and CDR2 sequences are SNHLY and FYNNEI. The CDR3 contains 13 residues. The CDR3 nucleotides read TGTGCCAGCAGTGTACAGGTTCCATCGGGCTACACCTTC. Protein product: CASSVQVPSGYTF.

The chain has TRBV9 and TRBJ1-5; D call uncertain. V lost 2 bases and J lost 8, with 11 bases in between. Germline loops: CDR1 SGDLS, CDR2 YYNGEE. The CDR3 runs to 13 residues. CDR3 DNA sequence: TGTGCCAGCAGCGTCAAAGAGGGTGAGCCCCAGCATTTT. It encodes CASSVKEGEPQHF.

V usage is TRBV7-9 and J usage is TRBJ2-7; the D gene is possibly TRBD1 (5 bases). Trimming pared 0 bases from V and 5 bases from J, leaving 14 bases between. The CDR3 is made up of 15 amino acids. Per the germline V gene, CDR1 is SEHNR and CDR2 is FQNEAQ (reference sequence). The CDR3 loop reads CASSLALLGVHEQYF. DNA of the CDR3: TGTGCCAGCAGCTTAGCGCTGCTAGGGGTCCACGAGCAGTACTTC.

This rearrangement joins TRBV30 to TRBJ1-1; D gene unclear. CDR1 is GTSNPN, CDR2 SVGIG, per germline (reference sequence). This CDR3 is built from 12 residues. V lost 4 bases to trimming and J lost 0 bases, with 6 bases between them. Here the CDR3 reads CAWIGVNTEAFF. The CDR3 DNA is TGTGCCTGGATAGGAGTGAACACTGAAGCTTTCTTT.